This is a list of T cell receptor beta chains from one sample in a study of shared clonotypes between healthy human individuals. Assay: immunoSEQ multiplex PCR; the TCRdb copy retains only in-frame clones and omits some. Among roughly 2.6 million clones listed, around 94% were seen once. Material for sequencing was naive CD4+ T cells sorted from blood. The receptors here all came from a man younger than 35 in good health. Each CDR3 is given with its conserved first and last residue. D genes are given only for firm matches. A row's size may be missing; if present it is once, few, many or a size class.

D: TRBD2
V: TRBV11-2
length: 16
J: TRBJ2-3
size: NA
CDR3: CASSFWAGGETDTQYF
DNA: TGTGCCAGCAGCTTCTGGGCGGGAGGAGAGACAGATACGCAGTATTTT

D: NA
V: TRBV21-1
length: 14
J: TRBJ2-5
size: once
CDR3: CASSKGTGAETQYF
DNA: TGTGCCAGCAGCAAAGGCACGGGGGCCGAGACCCAGTACTTC

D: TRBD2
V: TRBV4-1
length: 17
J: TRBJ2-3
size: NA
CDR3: CASSQDIPAGGTDTQYF
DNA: TGCGCCAGCAGCCAAGATATCCCAGCGGGGGGCACAGATACGCAGTATTTT

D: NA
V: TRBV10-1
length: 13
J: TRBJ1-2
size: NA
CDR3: CASSESTSYGYTF
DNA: TGCGCCAGCAGTGAGTCGACCAGCTATGGCTACACCTTC

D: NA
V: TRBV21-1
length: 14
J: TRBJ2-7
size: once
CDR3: CASTSSSRSYEQYF
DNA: TGTGCCAGCACCTCAAGCTCGAGGTCCTACGAGCAGTACTTC

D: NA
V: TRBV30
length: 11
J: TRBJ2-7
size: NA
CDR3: CAWSFPGEQYF
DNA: TGTGCCTGGAGTTTCCCAGGGGAGCAGTACTTC

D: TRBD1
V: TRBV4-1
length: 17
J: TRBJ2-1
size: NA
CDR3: CASSQDRRDRGLREQFF
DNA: TGCGCCAGCAGCCAAGATCGGCGGGACAGGGGGCTGAGGGAGCAGTTCTTC

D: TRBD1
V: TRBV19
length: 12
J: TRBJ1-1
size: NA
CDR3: CASSWTGSEAFF
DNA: TGTGCCAGTAGTTGGACAGGGTCTGAAGCTTTCTTT

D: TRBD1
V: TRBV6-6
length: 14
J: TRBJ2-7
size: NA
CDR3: CASSRGGRSYEQYF
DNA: TGTGCCAGCAGTCGAGGGGGCCGCTCCTACGAGCAGTACTTC

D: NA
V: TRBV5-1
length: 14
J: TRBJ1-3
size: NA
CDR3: CASSMGTSGNTIYF
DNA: TGCGCCAGCAGCATGGGAACCTCTGGAAACACCATATATTTT

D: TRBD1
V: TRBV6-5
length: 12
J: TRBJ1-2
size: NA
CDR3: CASRQQGGGYTF
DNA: TGTGCCAGCAGACAACAGGGGGGTGGCTACACCTTC

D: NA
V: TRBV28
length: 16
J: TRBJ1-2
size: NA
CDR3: CASSLGLGGGYYGYTF
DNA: TGTGCCAGCAGTTTAGGCCTGGGAGGAGGGTACTATGGCTACACCTTC

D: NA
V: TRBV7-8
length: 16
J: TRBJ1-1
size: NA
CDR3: CASSLETAALNTEAFF
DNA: TGTGCCAGCAGCTTAGAGACAGCCGCCTTGAACACTGAAGCTTTCTTT

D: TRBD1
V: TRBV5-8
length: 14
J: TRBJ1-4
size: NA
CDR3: CASSLQGRGEKLFF
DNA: TGTGCCAGCAGCTTACAGGGGAGAGGAGAAAAACTGTTTTTT

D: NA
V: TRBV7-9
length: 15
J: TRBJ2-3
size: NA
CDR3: CASSSDHRDTDTQYF
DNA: TGTGCCAGCAGCTCCGACCACAGGGACACAGATACGCAGTATTTT

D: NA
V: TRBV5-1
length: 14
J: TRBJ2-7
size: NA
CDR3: CASGLTGSSYEQYF
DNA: TGCGCCAGCGGCCTGACTGGGAGCTCCTACGAGCAGTACTTC

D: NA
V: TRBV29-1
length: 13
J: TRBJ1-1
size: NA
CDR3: CSVAGLRGSEAFF
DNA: TGCAGCGTGGCGGGACTCCGAGGCTCTGAAGCTTTCTTT

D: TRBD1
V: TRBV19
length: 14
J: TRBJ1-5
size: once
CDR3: CASSIGQGRQPQHF
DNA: TGTGCCAGTAGTATTGGACAGGGGAGGCAGCCCCAGCATTTT

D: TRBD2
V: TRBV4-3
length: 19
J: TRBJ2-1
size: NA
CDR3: CASSHPGLAGRTSYNEQFF
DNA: TGCGCCAGCAGCCATCCGGGACTAGCGGGCAGAACCTCCTACAATGAGCAGTTCTTC

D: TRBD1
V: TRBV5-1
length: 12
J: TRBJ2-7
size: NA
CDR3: CASRLTGYEQYF
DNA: TGCGCCAGCAGATTGACAGGGTACGAGCAGTACTTC

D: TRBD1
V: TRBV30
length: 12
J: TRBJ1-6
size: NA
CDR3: CAWTGGNSPLHF
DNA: TGTGCCTGGACAGGGGGAAATTCACCCCTCCACTTT

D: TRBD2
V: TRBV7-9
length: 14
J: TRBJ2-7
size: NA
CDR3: CASSLSEGTRQQYF
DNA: TGTGCCAGCAGCTTATCCGAGGGGACTAGACAGCAGTACTTC

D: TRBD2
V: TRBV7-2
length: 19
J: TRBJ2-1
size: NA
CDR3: CASSLPSTRTSVSYNEQFF
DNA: TGTGCCAGCAGCCTACCCAGCACGAGGACTAGCGTCTCCTACAATGAGCAGTTCTTC

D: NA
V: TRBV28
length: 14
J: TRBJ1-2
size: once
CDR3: CASSSAGRGYGYTF
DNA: TGTGCCAGCAGTTCCGCTGGTAGGGGCTATGGCTACACCTTC

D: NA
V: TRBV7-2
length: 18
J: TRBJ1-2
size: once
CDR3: CASSLRGVRTSSNYGYTF
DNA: TGTGCCAGCAGCTTAAGGGGCGTAAGGACCTCCTCTAACTATGGCTACACCTTC

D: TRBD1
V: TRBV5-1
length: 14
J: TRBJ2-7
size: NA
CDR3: CASRDDRGTYEQYF
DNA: TGCGCCAGCAGAGACGACAGGGGAACCTACGAGCAGTACTTC

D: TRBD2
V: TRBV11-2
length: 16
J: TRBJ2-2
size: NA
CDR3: CASSLRREWNTGELFF
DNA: TGTGCCAGCAGCTTAAGGCGGGAGTGGAACACCGGGGAGCTGTTTTTT

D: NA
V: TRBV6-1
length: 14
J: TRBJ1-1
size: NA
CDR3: CASSGLGGNTEAFF
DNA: TGTGCCAGCAGTGGCCTCGGCGGGAACACTGAAGCTTTCTTT

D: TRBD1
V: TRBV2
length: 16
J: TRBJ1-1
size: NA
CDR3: CASSARRETGGPEAFF
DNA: TGTGCCAGCAGTGCCCGGCGGGAGACAGGGGGCCCTGAAGCTTTCTTT

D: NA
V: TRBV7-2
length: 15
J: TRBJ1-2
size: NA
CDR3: CASSLPGYTNYGYTF
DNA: TGTGCCAGCAGCTTACCTGGGTATACTAACTATGGCTACACCTTC

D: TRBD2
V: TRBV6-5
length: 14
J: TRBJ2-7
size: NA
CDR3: CASRQAGGSYEQYF
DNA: TGTGCCAGCAGACAAGCGGGAGGGTCCTACGAGCAGTACTTC

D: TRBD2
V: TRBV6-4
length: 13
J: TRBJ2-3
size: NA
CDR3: CASRLAGTDTQYF
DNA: TGTGCCAGCAGGCTAGCGGGCACAGATACGCAGTATTTT

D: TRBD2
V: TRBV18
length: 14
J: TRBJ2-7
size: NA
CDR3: CASSPGTSSYEQYF
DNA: TGTGCCAGCTCACCAGGGACTAGTTCCTACGAGCAGTACTTC

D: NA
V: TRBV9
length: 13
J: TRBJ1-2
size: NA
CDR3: CASSKTTGGGYTF
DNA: TGTGCCAGCAGCAAGACAACGGGCGGTGGCTACACCTTC

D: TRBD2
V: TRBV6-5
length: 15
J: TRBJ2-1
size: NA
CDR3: CASSPGLASYNEQFF
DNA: TGTGCCAGCAGTCCGGGACTAGCGTCCTACAATGAGCAGTTCTTC

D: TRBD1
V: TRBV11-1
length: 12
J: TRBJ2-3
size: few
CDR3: CASSLQGAAQYF
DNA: TGTGCCAGCAGCTTACAGGGGGCTGCGCAGTATTTT

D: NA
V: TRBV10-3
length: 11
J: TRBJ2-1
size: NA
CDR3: CAIRGDNEQFF
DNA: TGTGCCATCAGGGGGGACAATGAGCAGTTCTTC

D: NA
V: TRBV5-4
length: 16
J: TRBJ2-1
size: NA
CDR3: CASSPLGGSSYNEQFF
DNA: TGTGCCAGCAGCCCGCTAGGGGGTAGCTCCTACAATGAGCAGTTCTTC